The 26 T cell receptor beta chains below all came from one sample that was sequenced in a study of cytomegalovirus exposure and HLA in healthy donors. PCR amplification relied on 60 Vbeta primers (plus 13 Jbeta primers). TCRdb's table, derived via immunoSEQ multiplex PCR, lists solely in-frame clones and lacks some. Here the sample table reports about 140,000 clones. Sample: PBMCs. These receptors were taken from a woman between 18 and 29 years old in good health and CMV-seronegative.

This chain joins TRBV2 and TRBJ2-7; 7 bases are shared with TRBD1. This CDR3 contains 15 residues. After removal of 5 bases from V and 3 bases from J, the junction contained 10 bases not matched to a gene. Looked up from germline, CDR1 is SNHLY and CDR2 is FYNNEI. CDR3 DNA sequence: TGTGCCAGCAGTCCCGGACAGGAAAGGGTCTACGAGCAGTACTTC. It is translated as CASSPGQERVYEQYF.

The rearrangement joins TRBV4-1 to TRBJ2-7, with 7 bases that match TRBD2. V lost 1 base, J lost 4 bases, and 13 bases stayed unmatched. CDR1 is MGHRA and CDR2 is YSYEKL in the germline V gene. This CDR3 contains 17 residues. The CDR3 sequence is CASSQGSLRESQYEQYV. Here the CDR3 DNA reads TGCGCCAGCAGCCAAGGTTCGCTGCGGGAGAGTCAATACGAGCAGTACGTC.

V usage is TRBV29-1 and J usage is TRBJ2-5, with 12 bases lining up with TRBD1. Germline lookup yields CDR1 SQVTM and CDR2 ANQGSEA. CDR3 size: 14 residues. Trimming at V came to 6 bases and at J to 5 bases, leaving 7 bases not matched to a gene. The CDR3 region is CSVSGTGGRETQYF. DNA of the CDR3: TGCAGCGTGTCCGGGACAGGGGGCAGGGAGACCCAGTACTTC.

DNA for the CDR3: TGTGCCAGCAGTTACGGGGCGGCCCAAGAGACCCAGTACTTC. This sequence encodes CASSYGAAQETQYF. The J gene is TRBJ2-5, the V gene TRBV6-5, with TRBD1 as a possible D gene (5 bases). From germline, CDR1 is MNHEY and CDR2 SVGAGI. V lost 2 bases to trimming and J lost 1 base, with 8 bases between them. CDR3 size: 14 residues.

The genes are TRBV7-3 and TRBJ2-2; possible D gene TRBD1, 6 bases. Looked up from germline, CDR1 is SGHTA and CDR2 is FQGTGA. The length of the CDR3 is 14 residues. V gave up 5 bases and J gave up 7 bases, with 14 bases separating them. The CDR3: CASSPRTVGGELFF. The CDR3 region has the DNA TGTGCCAGCAGCCCAAGGACAGTCGGCGGGGAGCTGTTTTTT.

Points on this clone: The junction differs from germline at one of its ends, possibly a read error. The J gene is TRBJ1-1, the V gene TRBV5-1; D is ambiguous. In germline, CDR1 is SGHRS, CDR2 YFSETQ. The CDR3 is 13 residues long. The CDR3 DNA reads as TGCGCCGGCAGCTTATCCGGGAACACTGAAGCTTTCTTT. The encoded protein is CAGSLSGNTEAFF. The whole variable domain, remainder taken from reference TRBV5-1 and TRBJ1-1, is KAGVTQTPRYLIKTRGQQVTLSCSPISGHRSVSWYQQTPGQGLQFLFEYFSETQRNKGNFPGRFSGRQFSNSRSEMNVSTLELGDSALYLCAGSLSGNTEAFFGQGTRLTVV.

The rearrangement links TRBV10-3 to TRBJ1-4; D possibly corresponds to TRBD1 (6 bases). The CDR3 runs to 14 residues. V lost 6 bases, J lost 4 bases, and 12 bases lay in between. The germline V gene encodes CDR1 ENHRY and CDR2 SYGVKD. This CDR3 reads CAIRDDRINEKLFF. In nucleotides, the CDR3 is TGTGCCATCAGAGACGACAGGATTAATGAAAAACTGTTTTTT.

The V call is TRBV5-1, the J call TRBJ1-2; D remains ambiguous. Germline CDR1 and CDR2: SGHRS and YFSETQ. Trimming removed 0 bases at V and 1 base at J, with 10 bases between. The CDR3 loop spans 15 amino acids. As DNA, the CDR3 is TGCGCCAGCAGCTTGGGTTTGACTCGTAACTATGGCTACACCTTC. As protein: CASSLGLTRNYGYTF.

The chain couples TRBV9 to TRBJ2-7; D is ambiguous. The CDR3 runs to 15 residues. The V and J ends lost 0 bases and 3 bases respectively, with 13 bases between them. CDR1 is SGDLS and CDR2 is YYNGEE in the germline V gene. This CDR3 reads CASSVVGPVLYEQYF. The CDR3 nucleotides read TGTGCCAGCAGCGTAGTCGGTCCGGTCCTCTACGAGCAGTACTTC.

Comment on this clone: Mismatch with germline at one junction end may stem from a read error. V usage is TRBV27 and J usage is TRBJ2-7; 8 nucleotides match TRBD1. CDR3 length equals 14 residues. Germline CDR1 reads MNHEY; CDR2 reads SMNVEV (reference sequence). In DNA form, the CDR3 reads TGTGCCGGCAGGGGCGGACAGGGAACCTACGAGCAGTACTTC. Translating gives CAGRGGQGTYEQYF.

The rearrangement joins TRBV27 to TRBJ2-2, with 10 positions matching TRBD2. Unmatched junction bases numbered 4, after V lost 5 bases and J lost 4 bases. The CDR3 totals 15 residues. The germline gives CDR1 MNHEY, CDR2 SMNVEV (reference sequence). DNA for the CDR3: TGTGCCAGCAGTCTCTTAGCGGGAGGCACCGGGGAGCTGTTTTTT. It encodes CASSLLAGGTGELFF.

The chain links TRBV25-1 to TRBJ2-7, with a tentative D call TRBD2 (6 bases). Germline loops: CDR1 MGHDK, CDR2 SYGVNS. The ends were cut back, 3 bases at V and 2 bases at J, with 17 bases in the middle. The CDR3 is made up of 16 amino acids. CDR3 DNA sequence: TGTGCCAGCAGTGACGCCCCAGGGACTGACGCCTACGAGCAGTACTTC. Protein: CASSDAPGTDAYEQYF.

A remark on this clone: One junction end disagrees with the germline gene, perhaps due to a read error. Within the sample, other DNA sequences also encode this same CDR3. The rearrangement links TRBV7-9 to TRBJ1-2; possible D gene TRBD1, 5 bases. The CDR3 contains 14 residues. Germline V lookup: CDR1 SEHNR, CDR2 FQNEAQ (reference sequence). CDR3 in DNA: TGTGCCAGCAGTTTAGGAACAGGATCATATGGCTACACCTTC. This gives the protein CASSLGTGSYGYTF.

The chain recombines TRBV2 with TRBJ2-1, with a tentative D call TRBD2 (6 bases). The germline V and J ends were trimmed by 9 bases and 9 bases, with 15 bases remaining between them. The CDR3 covers 12 residues. CDR1 and CDR2 (germline): SNHLY, FYNNEI. The CDR3 DNA is TGTGCCAGAGGTAGCGGCCTTTTTGAGCAGTTCTTC. Protein: CARGSGLFEQFF. Combining the CDR3 with reference TRBV2 and TRBJ2-1 gives the whole variable domain EPEVTQTPSHQVTQMGQEVILRCVPISNHLYFYWYRQILGQKVEFLVSFYNNEISEKSEIFDDQFSVERPDGSNFTLKIRSTKLEDSAMYFCARGSGLFEQFFGPGTRLTVL.

The rearrangement uses TRBV5-1 and TRBJ1-1; possibly TRBD1 for D (5 bases). Per the germline V gene, CDR1 is SGHRS and CDR2 is YFSETQ. V shed 3 bases and J shed 6 bases, with 18 bases lying between them. There are 15 residues in the CDR3. In nucleotides, the CDR3 is TGCGCCAGCAGCTCGAGGGCGGGGGGTTTTTCTGAAGCTTTCTTT. It translates to CASSSRAGGFSEAFF. Full variable domain (outside the CDR3, taken from reference TRBV5-1 and TRBJ1-1): KAGVTQTPRYLIKTRGQQVTLSCSPISGHRSVSWYQQTPGQGLQFLFEYFSETQRNKGNFPGRFSGRQFSNSRSEMNVSTLELGDSALYLCASSSRAGGFSEAFFGQGTRLTVV.

V gene TRBV18 combines with J gene TRBJ2-1, with 11 bases aligning to TRBD2. The germline gives CDR1 KGHSH, CDR2 LQKENI. This CDR3 is built from 16 residues. After removal of 1 base from V and 7 bases from J, the junction contained 6 bases not matched to a gene. CDR3 DNA sequence: TGTGCCAGCTCACCACTACTAGCGGGAGATTCGAATGAGCAGTTCTTC. Encoded protein: CASSPLLAGDSNEQFF. Complete variable domain (other parts from reference TRBV18 and TRBJ2-1): NAGVMQNPRHLVRRRGQEARLRCSPMKGHSHVYWYRQLPEEGLKFMVYLQKENIIDESGMPKERFSAEFPKEGPSILRIQQVVRGDSAAYFCASSPLLAGDSNEQFFGPGTRLTVL.

The chain recombines TRBV29-1 with TRBJ2-1, with no clear D. Trimming shortened V by 6 bases and J by 2 bases, and 11 bases separated the two germline ends. In germline, CDR1 is SQVTM, CDR2 ANQGSEA. This CDR3 has 13 amino acids. In DNA, the CDR3 is TGCAGCGTGAGCTACGCGGCCTACAATGAGCAGTTCTTC. The encoded protein is CSVSYAAYNEQFF.

The rearrangement uses TRBV4-1 and TRBJ2-3; 12 bases map to TRBD2. The CDR3 contains 20 residues. Germline lookup yields CDR1 MGHRA and CDR2 YSYEKL. V lost 2 bases to trimming and J lost 2 bases; unmatched junction nucleotides: 14. CDR3 bases: TGCGCCAGCAGCCAACCGGGACTAGCGGGCATATCGAGGGCCACAGATACGCAGTATTTT. Translated: CASSQPGLAGISRATDTQYF.

The genes are TRBV10-3 and TRBJ1-1; D possibly corresponds to TRBD1 (6 bases). The CDR3 extends over 15 amino acids. Germline CDR1 and CDR2: ENHRY and SYGVKD. Between the trimmed V and J ends, which lost 2 bases and 0 bases, there was a span of 10 bases. The CDR3 loop is CAISEAGAMNTEAFF. The CDR3 region has the DNA TGTGCCATCAGTGAGGCAGGGGCCATGAACACTGAAGCTTTCTTT.

The chain couples TRBV27 to TRBJ1-3, with TRBD1 identical over 8 bases. J lost 3 bases, V lost 3 bases, and 16 bases had no gene match. The CDR3 runs 19 residues. Per germline, CDR1 MNHEY and CDR2 SMNVEV (reference sequence). CDR3 protein: CASSFSPLGTGVGGNTIYF. The CDR3 nucleotides read TGTGCCAGCAGTTTTTCTCCCCTCGGGACAGGCGTAGGTGGAAACACCATATATTTT.

The chain links TRBV19 to TRBJ2-2; a weak D match, TRBD2 (5 bases). V dropped 7 bases and J dropped 3 bases, with 18 bases sitting between them. This CDR3 has 16 amino acids. From germline, CDR1 is LNHDA and CDR2 SQIVND (reference sequence). In DNA, the CDR3 is TGTGCCAGTACCACCTCCGCGGGTCAGTACACCGGGGAGCTGTTTTTT. Translation gives CASTTSAGQYTGELFF.

V is TRBV19 and J is TRBJ2-1, with D possibly matching TRBD2 (5 bases). In germline, CDR1 is LNHDA, CDR2 SQIVND (reference sequence). This CDR3 comprises 16 residues. V lost 3 bases and J 0 bases, leaving 12 bases between the germline ends. The DNA for the CDR3 is TGTGCCAGTAGTATCCAGCGGAGGAGCTCCTACAATGAGCAGTTCTTC. Residues: CASSIQRRSSYNEQFF.

The chain has TRBV7-6 and TRBJ2-5, with 12 bases matching TRBD1. The V and J ends lost 3 bases and 6 bases, in that order; junction bases with no gene match: 2. CDR3 length: 14 residues. CDR1 is SGHVS, CDR2 FNYEAQ, per germline. CDR3 nucleotide sequence: TGTGCCAGCAGCTTTGGGGACAGGGGGCAGACCCAGTACTTC. It codes for CASSFGDRGQTQYF.

The chain has TRBV27 and TRBJ1-1; TRBD1 aligns across 7 bases. V lost 9 bases and J lost 3; bases outside the gene matches: 10. The CDR3 contains 14 residues. The germline CDR1 and CDR2 sequences are MNHEY and SMNVEV (reference sequence). In DNA, the CDR3 is TGTGCCAGTTACCAAAGGGGGCGTTACACTGAAGCTTTCTTT. Its translation: CASYQRGRYTEAFF.

The genes are TRBV6-1 and TRBJ2-7; D remains unclear. V was cut by 3 bases and J by 0 bases, with 12 bases left in between. Germline V gene sequence: CDR1 MNHNS, CDR2 SASEGT. The length of the CDR3 is 15 residues. DNA of the CDR3: TGTGCCAGCAGTGAGATAGCCGAAAGCTCCTACGAGCAGTACGTC. This translates into CASSEIAESSYEQYV.

This chain uses TRBV2 with TRBJ2-1, with TRBD2 matching 12 bases. The CDR3 totals 14 residues. After removal of 8 bases from V and 12 bases from J, the junction contained 11 bases not matched to a gene. The germline gives CDR1 SNHLY, CDR2 FYNNEI. For the CDR3, the DNA is TGTGCCAGCGTGAAACGACTAGCGGGAGAGCGGCAGTTCTTC. Encoded protein: CASVKRLAGERQFF. Filled out from reference TRBV2 and TRBJ2-1, the complete variable domain reads EPEVTQTPSHQVTQMGQEVILRCVPISNHLYFYWYRQILGQKVEFLVSFYNNEISEKSEIFDDQFSVERPDGSNFTLKIRSTKLEDSAMYFCASVKRLAGERQFFGPGTRLTVL.